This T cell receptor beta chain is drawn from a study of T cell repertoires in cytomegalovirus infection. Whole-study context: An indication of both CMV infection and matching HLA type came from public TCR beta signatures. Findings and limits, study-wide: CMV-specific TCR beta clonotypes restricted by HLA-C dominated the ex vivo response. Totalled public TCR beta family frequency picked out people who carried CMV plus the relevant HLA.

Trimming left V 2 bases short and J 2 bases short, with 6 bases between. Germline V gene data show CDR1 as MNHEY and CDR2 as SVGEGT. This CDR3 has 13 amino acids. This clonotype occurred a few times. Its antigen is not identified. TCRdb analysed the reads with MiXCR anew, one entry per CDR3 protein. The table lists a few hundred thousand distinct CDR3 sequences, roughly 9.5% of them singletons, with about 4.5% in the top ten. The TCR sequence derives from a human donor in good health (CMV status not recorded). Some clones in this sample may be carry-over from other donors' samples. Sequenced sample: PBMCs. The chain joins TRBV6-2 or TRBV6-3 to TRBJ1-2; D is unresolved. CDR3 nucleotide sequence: TGTGCCAGCAGTTACGAACGGAACTATGGCTACACCTTC. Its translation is CASSYERNYGYTF.